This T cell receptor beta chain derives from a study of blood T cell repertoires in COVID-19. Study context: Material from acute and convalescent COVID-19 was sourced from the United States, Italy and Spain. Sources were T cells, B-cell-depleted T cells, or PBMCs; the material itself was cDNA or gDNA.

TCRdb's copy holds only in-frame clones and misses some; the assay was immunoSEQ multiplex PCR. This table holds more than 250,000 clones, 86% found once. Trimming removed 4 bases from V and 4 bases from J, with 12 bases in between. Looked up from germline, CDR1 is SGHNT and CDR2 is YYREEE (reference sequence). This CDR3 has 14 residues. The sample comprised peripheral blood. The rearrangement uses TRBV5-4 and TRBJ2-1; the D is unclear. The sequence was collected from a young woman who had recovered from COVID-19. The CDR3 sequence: CASSPLTDYNEQFF. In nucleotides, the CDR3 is TGTGCCAGCAGCCCTTTAACAGATTACAATGAGCAGTTCTTC.